Shown below are 2 T cell receptor beta chains from a single sample sequenced in a study of identical twins. TCRdb ran MiXCR on the 5' RACE reads and lists one entry per CDR3 protein. The sample has about 240,000 distinct CDR3 sequences, about 12% seen once. A further study also used this sample, focusing on yellow fever vaccine responses in identical twins.

Material for sequencing was memory (CD45RO+) T cells sorted from blood. The receptor set was obtained from a woman younger than 35 in good health.

A few counts support this clonotype. The chain uses TRBV18 and TRBJ2-7; 12 positions agree with TRBD1. This CDR3 is 15 amino acids long. J gave up 5 bases and V 0 bases, and 2 bases lay outside the gene matches. The germline V gene has CDR1 KGHSH and CDR2 LQKENI. The chain's CDR3 is CASSPPGQGAHEQYF. DNA for the CDR3: TGTGCCAGCTCACCACCGGGACAGGGGGCCCACGAGCAGTACTTC.

This clonotype occurred a few times. V and J are TRBV18 and TRBJ2-5, with a possible D match to TRBD1 (6 bases). Germline V CDR1 and CDR2: KGHSH, LQKENI. This CDR3 spans 13 amino acids. V lost 8 bases to trimming and J lost 1 base, with 11 bases between them. The DNA for the CDR3 is TGTGCCAGCCAACAGGGACGCCAAGAGACCCAGTACTTC. Translating it yields CASQQGRQETQYF.